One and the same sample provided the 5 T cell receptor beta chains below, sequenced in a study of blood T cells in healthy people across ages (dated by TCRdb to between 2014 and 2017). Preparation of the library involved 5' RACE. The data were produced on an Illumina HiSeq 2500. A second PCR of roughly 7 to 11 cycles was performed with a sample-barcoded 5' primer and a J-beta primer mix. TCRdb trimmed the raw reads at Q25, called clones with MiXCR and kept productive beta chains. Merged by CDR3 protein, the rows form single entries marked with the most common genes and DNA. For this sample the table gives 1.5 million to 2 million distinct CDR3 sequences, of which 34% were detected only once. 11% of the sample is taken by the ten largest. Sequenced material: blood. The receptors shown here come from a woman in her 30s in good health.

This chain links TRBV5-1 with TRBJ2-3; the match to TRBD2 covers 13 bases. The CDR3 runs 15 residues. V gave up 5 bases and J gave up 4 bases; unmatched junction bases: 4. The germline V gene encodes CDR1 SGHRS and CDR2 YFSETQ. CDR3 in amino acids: CASRVGLAGPDTQYF. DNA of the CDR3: TGCGCCAGCAGAGTGGGACTAGCGGGGCCAGATACGCAGTATTTT.

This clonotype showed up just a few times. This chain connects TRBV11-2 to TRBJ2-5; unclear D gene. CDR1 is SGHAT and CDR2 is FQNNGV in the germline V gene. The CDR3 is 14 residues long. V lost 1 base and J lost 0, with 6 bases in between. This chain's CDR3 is CASSLVWDQETQYF. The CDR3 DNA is TGTGCCAGCAGCTTAGTCTGGGACCAAGAGACCCAGTACTTC.

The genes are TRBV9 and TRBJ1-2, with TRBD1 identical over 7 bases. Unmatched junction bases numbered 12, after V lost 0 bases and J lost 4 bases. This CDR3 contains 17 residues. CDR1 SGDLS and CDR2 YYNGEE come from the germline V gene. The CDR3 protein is CASSVGRQGLLGYGYTF. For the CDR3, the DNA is TGTGCCAGCAGCGTAGGTCGACAGGGATTACTAGGCTATGGCTACACCTTC. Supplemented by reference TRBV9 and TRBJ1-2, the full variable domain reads DSGVTQTPKHLITATGQRVTLRCSPRSGDLSVYWYQQSLDQGLQFLIQYYNGEERAKGNILERFSAQQFPDLHSELNLSSLELGDSALYFCASSVGRQGLLGYGYTFGSGTRLTVV.

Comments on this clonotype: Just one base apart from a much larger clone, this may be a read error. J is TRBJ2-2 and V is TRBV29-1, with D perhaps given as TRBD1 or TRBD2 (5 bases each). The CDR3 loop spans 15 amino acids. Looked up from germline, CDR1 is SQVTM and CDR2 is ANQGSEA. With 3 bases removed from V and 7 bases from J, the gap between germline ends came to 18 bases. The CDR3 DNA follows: TGCAGCGTTGAGGACGGGGCCTCGCAGGACGGGGAGCTGTTTTTT. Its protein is CSVEDGASQDGELFF.

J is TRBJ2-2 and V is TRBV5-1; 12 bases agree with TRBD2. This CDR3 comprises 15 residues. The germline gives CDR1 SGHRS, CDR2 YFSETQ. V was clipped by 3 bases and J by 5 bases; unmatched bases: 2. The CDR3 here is CASSWTSGATGELFF. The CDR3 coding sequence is TGCGCCAGCAGCTGGACTAGCGGGGCAACCGGGGAGCTGTTTTTT.